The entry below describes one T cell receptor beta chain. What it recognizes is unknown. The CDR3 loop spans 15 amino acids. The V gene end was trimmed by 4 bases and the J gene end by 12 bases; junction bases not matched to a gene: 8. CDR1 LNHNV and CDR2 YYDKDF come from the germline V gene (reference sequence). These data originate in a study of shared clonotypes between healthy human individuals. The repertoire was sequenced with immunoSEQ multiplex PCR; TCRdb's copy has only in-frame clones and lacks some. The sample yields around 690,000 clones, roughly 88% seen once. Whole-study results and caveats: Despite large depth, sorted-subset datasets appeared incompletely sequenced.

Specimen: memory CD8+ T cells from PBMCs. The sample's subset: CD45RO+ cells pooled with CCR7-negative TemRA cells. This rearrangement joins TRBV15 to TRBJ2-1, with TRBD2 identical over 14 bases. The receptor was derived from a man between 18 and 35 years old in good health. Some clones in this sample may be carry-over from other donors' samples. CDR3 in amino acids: CATSIGTSGSGGQFF. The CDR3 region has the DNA TGTGCCACCAGCATTGGGACTAGCGGGAGTGGAGGGCAGTTCTTC.